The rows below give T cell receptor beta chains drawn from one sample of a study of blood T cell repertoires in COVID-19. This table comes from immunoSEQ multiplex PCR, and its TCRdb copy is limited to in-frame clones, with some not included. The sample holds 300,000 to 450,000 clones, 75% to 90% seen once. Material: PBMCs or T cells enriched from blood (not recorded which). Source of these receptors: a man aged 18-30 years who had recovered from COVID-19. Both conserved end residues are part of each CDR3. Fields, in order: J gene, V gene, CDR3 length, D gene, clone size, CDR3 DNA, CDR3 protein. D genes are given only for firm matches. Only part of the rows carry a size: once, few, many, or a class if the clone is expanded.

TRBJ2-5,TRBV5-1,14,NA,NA,TGCGCCAGCAGCTTACAAAAACAGAGAGAGACCCAGTACTTC,CASSLQKQRETQYF
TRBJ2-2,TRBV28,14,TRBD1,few,TGTGCCACCGGGACAGGGGGGGGGACCGGGGAGCTGTTTTTT,CATGTGGGTGELFF
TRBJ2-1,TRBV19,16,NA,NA,TGTGCCAGTAGCCCCGACTACCCGGGAGCGTACAATGAGCAGTTCTTC,CASSPDYPGAYNEQFF
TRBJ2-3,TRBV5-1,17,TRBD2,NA,TGCGCCAGCAGCCTCCACCCTAGCGGATCTAGCACAGATACGCAGTATTTT,CASSLHPSGSSTDTQYF
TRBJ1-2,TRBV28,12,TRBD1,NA,TGTGCCGGAAGGAGAGGGGGCGGTGGCTACACCTTC,CAGRRGGGGYTF
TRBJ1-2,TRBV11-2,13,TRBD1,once,TGTGCCAGCAGCACCCGGACAGGTGGCGGCTACACCTTC,CASSTRTGGGYTF
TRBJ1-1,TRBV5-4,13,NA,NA,TGTGCCAGCAGCTGGACACTGAACACTGAAGCTTTCTTT,CASSWTLNTEAFF
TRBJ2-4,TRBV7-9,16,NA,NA,TGTGCCAGCAGCCCGACAGGCCCAGTGACCAAAAACATTCAGTACTTC,CASSPTGPVTKNIQYF
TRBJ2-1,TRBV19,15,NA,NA,TGTGCCAGTAGTAAGTGGCAGGGGGGCCACAATGAGCAGTTCTTC,CASSKWQGGHNEQFF
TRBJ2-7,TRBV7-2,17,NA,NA,TGTGCCAGCAGCTTAGGTCTGAGTACAGTTACGTATTGGGAGCAGTACTTC,CASSLGLSTVTYWEQYF
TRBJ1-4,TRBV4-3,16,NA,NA,TGCGCCAGCAGCCATACAACAGGGTTAGAAGGAGAAAAACTGTTTTTT,CASSHTTGLEGEKLFF
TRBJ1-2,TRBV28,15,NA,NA,TGTGCCAGCAGTTTTCCCACCGGGGTGGGCTATGGCTACACCTTC,CASSFPTGVGYGYTF
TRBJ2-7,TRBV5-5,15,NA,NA,TGTGCCAGCAGCTTTTTAATCGGCTTCGGGGGCGAGCAGTACTTC,CASSFLIGFGGEQYF
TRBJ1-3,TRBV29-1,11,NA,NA,TGCAGCGTTGATGGGGGGGACACCATATATTTT,CSVDGGDTIYF
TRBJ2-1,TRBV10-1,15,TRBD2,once,TGCGCCAGCAGTGAGGAGCGGGGGGCCTACAGTGAGCAGTTCTTC,CASSEERGAYSEQFF
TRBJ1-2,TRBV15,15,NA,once,TGTGCCACCAGCAGAGAGGGTACAGGCGTTTATGGCTACACCTTC,CATSREGTGVYGYTF
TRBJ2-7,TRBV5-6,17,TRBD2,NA,TGTGCCAGCAGCTTGGGGCGGGGTAGCGGGAGCTCCTACGAGCAGTACTTC,CASSLGRGSGSSYEQYF
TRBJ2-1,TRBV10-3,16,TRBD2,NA,TGTGCCATCAGTGAGATTAGCGGGAGGGTCGGCAATGAGCAGTTCTTC,CAISEISGRVGNEQFF
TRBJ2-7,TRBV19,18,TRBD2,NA,TGTGCCAGTAGTATAGGCACCCCGGGACTAGCGGGAGGCTACGAGCAGTACTTC,CASSIGTPGLAGGYEQYF
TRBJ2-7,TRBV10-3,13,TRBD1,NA,TGTGCCATCAGTGTTGACAGGGAATACGAGCAGTACTTC,CAISVDREYEQYF
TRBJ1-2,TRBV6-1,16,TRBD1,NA,TGTGCCAGCAGTGCCGGGACAGGCTTACCAAACTATGGCTACACCTTC,CASSAGTGLPNYGYTF
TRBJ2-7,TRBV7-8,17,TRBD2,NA,TGTGCCAGCAGCTTATATCGGGGCGGGAGTGCCCCAGGCGAGCAGTACTTC,CASSLYRGGSAPGEQYF
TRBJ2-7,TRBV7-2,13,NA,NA,TGTGCCAGCAGCCTCATCAAGACATACGAGCAGTACTTC,CASSLIKTYEQYF
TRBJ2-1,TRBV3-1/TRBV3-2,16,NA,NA,TGTGCCAGCAGCCAGACTAGTCAGGTGTCCTACAATGAGCAGTTCTTC,CASSQTSQVSYNEQFF
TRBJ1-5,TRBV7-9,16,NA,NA,TGTGCCAGCAGCTTAGCCCGGGGGGCCGGCAATCAGCCCCAGCATTTT,CASSLARGAGNQPQHF
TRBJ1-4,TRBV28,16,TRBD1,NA,TGTGCCAGCAGTTCGATCGTGGGACAGAAAAATGAAAAACTGTTTTTT,CASSSIVGQKNEKLFF
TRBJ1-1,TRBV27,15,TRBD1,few,TGTGCCAGCAGTTCCACAGGGGCCGTGAACACTGAAGCTTTCTTT,CASSSTGAVNTEAFF
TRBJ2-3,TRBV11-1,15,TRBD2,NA,TGTGCCAGCAGCGTAGCGGGGGCCCTCACAGATACGCAGTATTTT,CASSVAGALTDTQYF
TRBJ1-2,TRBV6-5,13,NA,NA,TGTGCCAGCAGTTACGGCCCGAACTATGGCTACACCTTC,CASSYGPNYGYTF
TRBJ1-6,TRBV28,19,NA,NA,TGTGCCAGCAGTTACGACAGATGGGGAAATGAAACCTATAATTCACCCCTCCACTTT,CASSYDRWGNETYNSPLHF
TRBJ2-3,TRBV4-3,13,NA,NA,TGCGCCAGCAGCCAGACGGGTGCAGATACGCAGTATTTT,CASSQTGADTQYF
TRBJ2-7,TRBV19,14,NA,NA,TGTGCCAGTAGTATCGGCGGCCGCTCCTACGAGCAGTACTTC,CASSIGGRSYEQYF
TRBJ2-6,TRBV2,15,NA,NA,TGTGCCAGCGGACGGGGGAACTCTGGGGCCAACGTCCTGACTTTC,CASGRGNSGANVLTF
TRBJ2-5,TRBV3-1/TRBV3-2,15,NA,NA,TGTGCCAGCAGCCAAGTAACGGGAGTAGGAGAGACCCAGTACTTC,CASSQVTGVGETQYF
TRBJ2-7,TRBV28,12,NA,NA,TGTGCCAGCAGTCCTCCGGGGTACGAGCAGTACTTC,CASSPPGYEQYF
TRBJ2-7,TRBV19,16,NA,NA,TGTGCCAGTAGAAAATTTGGGGCGGGGAGCTCCTACGAGCAGTACTTC,CASRKFGAGSSYEQYF
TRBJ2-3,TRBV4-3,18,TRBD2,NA,TGCGCCAGCAGCCAAGCTAGGACTAGCGGGAGTCGGACAGATACGCAGTATTTT,CASSQARTSGSRTDTQYF
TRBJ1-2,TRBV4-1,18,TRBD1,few,TGCGCCAGCAGCCAAGATCCCGGGACAGGGGGCCCTAACTATGGCTACACCTTC,CASSQDPGTGGPNYGYTF
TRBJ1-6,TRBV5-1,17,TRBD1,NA,TGCGCCAGCAGCCACGGACAGGACCCTCTCTATAATTCACCCCTCCACTTT,CASSHGQDPLYNSPLHF
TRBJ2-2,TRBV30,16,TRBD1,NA,TGTGCCTGGGACTCCGGACAGGGTGAGAACACCGGGGAGCTGTTTTTT,CAWDSGQGENTGELFF
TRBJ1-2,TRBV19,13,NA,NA,TGTGCCAGTGGCGAGGGTGCTAACTATGGCTACACCTTC,CASGEGANYGYTF
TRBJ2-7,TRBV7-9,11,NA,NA,TGTGCCAGCAGCGGTCAGGTCGAGCAGTACTTC,CASSGQVEQYF
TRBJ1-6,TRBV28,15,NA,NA,TGTGCCAGCAACCAAGGGGACACCGATAATTCACCCCTCCACTTT,CASNQGDTDNSPLHF